The T cell receptor (beta chain) described here comes from a study of brain T cells in children with intractable seizures (dated by TCRdb to the early 2020s). Looking at the study overall: A NanoString immunology panel was first used to screen resected brain tissue from about 53 pediatric epilepsy surgery cases for immune gene transcripts. Of the roughly 12 selected surgery cases, pre-surgery blood was also sequenced for eight, so four had brain tissue only. Broad study findings and their caveats: Because sequencing depth was different between pre-surgery and post-surgery blood, clones absent from the pre-surgery sample may reflect undersampling. The patients' HCMV serostatus was not known, and viral specificity was inferred solely from CDR3 sequence similarity.

The immunoSEQ assay was applied to genomic DNA to generate the TCR beta chain sequences. As for the original processing: CDR3 sequences not starting with the conserved framework cysteine at position 104 were manually removed. To get clonality, the normalized Shannon's Diversity Index was subtracted from one, giving values from 0 (maximal diversity) to 1 (oligoclonal). Differences in the frequency of the same CDR3 between samples, such as brain versus blood, were assessed with chi-squared comparison-of-proportions tests. Public clonotypes were identified through searches of immuneACCESS, and similarity to known antiviral clonotypes was evaluated with the VDJdb browser. TCRdb took this table from immuneACCESS and kept in-frame rearrangements with V and J called. Such tables lack part of the clones; where checked against another copy, unresolved V genes explain under half of the gap, and the rest is unexplained. That table supplies the V and J calls and clone size; D and trimming were determined from the DNA. This sample holds 300,000 to 400,000 clones; approximately 93% were observed only once. The leading ten clones occupy around 6% of the sample.

Sample time point, as interpreted from the label and publication: blood from clinic visit 5 months post-surgery; TSC patient then seizure free. The surgery cases that showed the highest brain T cell transcript signatures were chosen for TCR beta chain sequencing of brain tissue, and of blood when it was available. Before surgery, patients had received at least one anti-epileptic drug. TCR-sequenced patients were children with drug-resistant epilepsy due to tuberous sclerosis complex, focal cortical dysplasia, Rasmussen encephalitis or hemimegalencephaly. Bulk genomic DNA was isolated from unsorted brain tissue and whole blood using the Monarch genomic DNA purification kit. In regard to this clone: No antigen is known for it. Per-nucleotide qualities are absent, and no much larger clonotype sits a single base away.

Sequences SGHVS (CDR1) and FQNEAQ (CDR2) are obtained from the germline V gene. The junction shows trimming of 3 bases on V and 4 bases on J, plus 6 bases between the germline ends. The CDR3 holds 12 amino acids from the cysteine to the phenylalanine. Only CDR3 DNA remains: 36 bases, in frame from the first base. Material: peripheral blood, obtained less than 6 months after surgery. The rearrangement combines TRBV7-8 with TRBJ1-2; no confident D gene assignment can be made. The sequence came from a boy under two years old with tuberous sclerosis and intractable seizures. The CDR3 loop reads CASSFPGYGYTF. The sequence in DNA is TGTGCCAGCAGCTTTCCCGGCTATGGCTACACCTTC. With the portions outside the CDR3 filled from the reference TRBV7-8 and TRBJ1-2 genes, the complete variable region becomes GAGVSQSPRYKVAKRGQDVALRCDPISGHVSLFWYQQALGQGPEFLTYFQNEAQLDKSGLPSDRFFAERPEGSVSTLKIQRTQQEDSAVYLCASSFPGYGYTFGSGTRLTVV.